This is a list of T cell receptor beta chains from one sample in a study of blood T cell repertoires in COVID-19. The protocol was immunoSEQ multiplex PCR, while the TCRdb copy is restricted to in-frame clones and leaves out a portion. The sample includes hundreds of thousands of clones, about 90% of them seen just once. The source material was peripheral blood. The receptors stem from a woman in her 70s with COVID-19, enrolled during active disease. Both conserved end residues are part of each CDR3. The D gene is left open where the match is weak. Size is omitted from some rows. Given values are once, few, many or a class for expanded clones.

J gene: TRBJ1-6; V gene: TRBV7-2; clone size: -; D gene: -; CDR3 DNA: TGTGCCAGCAGCTTACAGGCAGGGGATAATTCACCCCTCCACTTT; CDR3 protein: CASSLQAGDNSPLHF
J gene: TRBJ1-1; V gene: TRBV7-3; clone size: -; D gene: -; CDR3 DNA: TGTGCCAGCAGCTTAAACAGGGTGGACACTGAAGCTTTCTTT; CDR3 protein: CASSLNRVDTEAFF
J gene: TRBJ2-1; V gene: TRBV21-1; clone size: once; D gene: -; CDR3 DNA: TGTGCCAGCAGCAAAGCGCTCCGACGGGGGTTCTTC; CDR3 protein: CASSKALRRGFF
J gene: TRBJ2-7; V gene: TRBV7-2; clone size: -; D gene: TRBD2; CDR3 DNA: TGTGCCAGCAGCTTAGTTCTAGCGGGCATGTACGAGCAGTACTTC; CDR3 protein: CASSLVLAGMYEQYF
J gene: TRBJ1-3; V gene: TRBV13; clone size: few; D gene: -; CDR3 DNA: TGTGCCAGCAGCTTCGACATTCAGAGCTCTGGAAACACCATATATTTT; CDR3 protein: CASSFDIQSSGNTIYF
J gene: TRBJ2-7; V gene: TRBV7-3; clone size: -; D gene: -; CDR3 DNA: TGTGCCAGCAGCTTTACCAGGGAATCCCACGAGCAGTACTTC; CDR3 protein: CASSFTRESHEQYF
J gene: TRBJ2-7; V gene: TRBV10-1; clone size: -; D gene: TRBD1; CDR3 DNA: TGCGCCAGCAGGAGAGACACAGGGGAAAGAGAGCAGTACTTC; CDR3 protein: CASRRDTGEREQYF
J gene: TRBJ1-1; V gene: TRBV5-5; clone size: -; D gene: -; CDR3 DNA: TGTGCCAGCAGCTTCCTGACAGTGGTGAACACTGAAGCTTTCTTT; CDR3 protein: CASSFLTVVNTEAFF
J gene: TRBJ2-3; V gene: TRBV5-4; clone size: -; D gene: TRBD2; CDR3 DNA: TGTGCCAGCGGACTAGCGGGAGGCACAGATACGCAGTATTTT; CDR3 protein: CASGLAGGTDTQYF
J gene: TRBJ2-2; V gene: TRBV25-1; clone size: once; D gene: TRBD2; CDR3 DNA: TGTGCCAGCAGTGATATTAGCGGGAGATCCGGGGAGCTGTTTTTT; CDR3 protein: CASSDISGRSGELFF
J gene: TRBJ1-4; V gene: TRBV27; clone size: -; D gene: TRBD1; CDR3 DNA: TGTGCCAGCAGTTTACAGACAGGGGCGCGGGGAAAACTGTTTTTT; CDR3 protein: CASSLQTGARGKLFF
J gene: TRBJ2-7; V gene: TRBV6-2/TRBV6-3; clone size: few; D gene: -; CDR3 DNA: TGTGCCAGCAGTTACCCCGGACTGGAGATCGTCGGCGAGCAGTACTTC; CDR3 protein: CASSYPGLEIVGEQYF
J gene: TRBJ2-1; V gene: TRBV11-3; clone size: -; D gene: TRBD2; CDR3 DNA: TGTGCCAGCAGCTTAAGAGCGGGGGGATTAGCACTAGCGGGAAAGCAGTTCTTC; CDR3 protein: CASSLRAGGLALAGKQFF
J gene: TRBJ1-2; V gene: TRBV5-4; clone size: -; D gene: -; CDR3 DNA: TGTGCCAGCAGCCTTACAGGGACGGGTGGCTACACCTTC; CDR3 protein: CASSLTGTGGYTF
J gene: TRBJ2-7; V gene: TRBV28; clone size: -; D gene: TRBD2; CDR3 DNA: TGTGCCAGCAGTCCTCCCGGGACTAGCGGGGGTGCGCGTCACGAGCAGTACTTC; CDR3 protein: CASSPPGTSGGARHEQYF
J gene: TRBJ2-2; V gene: TRBV7-9; clone size: -; D gene: -; CDR3 DNA: TGTGCCAGCAGCTTAGCGGTTCAGACCGGGGAGCTGTTTTTT; CDR3 protein: CASSLAVQTGELFF
J gene: TRBJ2-1; V gene: TRBV6-2/TRBV6-3; clone size: -; D gene: TRBD1; CDR3 DNA: TGTGCCAGCAGTTATTCCTACAGGGGTGGCAATGAGCAGTTCTTC; CDR3 protein: CASSYSYRGGNEQFF
J gene: TRBJ1-4; V gene: TRBV25-1; clone size: -; D gene: TRBD1; CDR3 DNA: TGTGCCAGCAGTGCCTCGACAGGGATCGTGGAACTGTTTTTT; CDR3 protein: CASSASTGIVELFF
J gene: TRBJ1-2; V gene: TRBV4-3; clone size: few; D gene: -; CDR3 DNA: TGCGCCAGCAGCCTTTCTACCGGGACACATGGCTACACCTTC; CDR3 protein: CASSLSTGTHGYTF
J gene: TRBJ1-1; V gene: TRBV28; clone size: -; D gene: -; CDR3 DNA: TGTGCCAGCAGTTTAGGGCCCGGGAACACTGAAGCTTTCTTT; CDR3 protein: CASSLGPGNTEAFF
J gene: TRBJ2-2; V gene: TRBV5-6; clone size: -; D gene: TRBD2; CDR3 DNA: TGTGCCAGCAGCCAGGGACTAGCAGACGGGGAGCTGTTTTTT; CDR3 protein: CASSQGLADGELFF
J gene: TRBJ1-5; V gene: TRBV19; clone size: -; D gene: -; CDR3 DNA: TGTGCCAGTACCCCCAGGGGCAATCAGCCCCAGCATTTT; CDR3 protein: CASTPRGNQPQHF
J gene: TRBJ2-7; V gene: TRBV6-4; clone size: few; D gene: -; CDR3 DNA: TGTGCCAGCAGTGACTCTTGTAGCGACCAGCCTTACGAGCAGTACTTC; CDR3 protein: CASSDSCSDQPYEQYF
J gene: TRBJ2-1; V gene: TRBV11-3; clone size: -; D gene: TRBD1; CDR3 DNA: TGTGCCAGCAGCTTACGGGACAGGTCCTACAATGAGCAGTTCTTC; CDR3 protein: CASSLRDRSYNEQFF
J gene: TRBJ2-1; V gene: TRBV11-3; clone size: -; D gene: TRBD2; CDR3 DNA: TGTGCCAGCAGCTTGGGGACTAGCGGGGACAATGAGCAGTTCTTC; CDR3 protein: CASSLGTSGDNEQFF
J gene: TRBJ1-2; V gene: TRBV5-1; clone size: -; D gene: -; CDR3 DNA: TGCGCCAGCAGCTTGGGTTCGGGTTGGGATGGCTACACCTTC; CDR3 protein: CASSLGSGWDGYTF
J gene: TRBJ1-3; V gene: TRBV29-1; clone size: -; D gene: -; CDR3 DNA: TGCAGCGTTGAGGAGGGTGAAAACACCATATATTTT; CDR3 protein: CSVEEGENTIYF
J gene: TRBJ1-5; V gene: TRBV6-5; clone size: -; D gene: -; CDR3 DNA: TGTGCCAGCAGGGGAGGGGACTACCAGCCCCAGCATTTT; CDR3 protein: CASRGGDYQPQHF
J gene: TRBJ2-4; V gene: TRBV30; clone size: -; D gene: -; CDR3 DNA: TGTGCCTGGTCCGGGACACCCAACGGGAACATTCAGTACTTC; CDR3 protein: CAWSGTPNGNIQYF
J gene: TRBJ1-3; V gene: TRBV5-6; clone size: -; D gene: -; CDR3 DNA: TGTGCCAGCAGCTTGGCCGCTGGCTTGGGAAACACCATATATTTT; CDR3 protein: CASSLAAGLGNTIYF
J gene: TRBJ1-6; V gene: TRBV19; clone size: -; D gene: -; CDR3 DNA: TGTGCCAGTAGAATTAATAGCGTCGGAGGGACCAATAATTCACCCCTCCACTTT; CDR3 protein: CASRINSVGGTNNSPLHF
J gene: TRBJ1-6; V gene: TRBV30; clone size: -; D gene: TRBD1; CDR3 DNA: TGTGCCTGGAGTGCCGGACAGGCTTCAAATTCACCCCTCCACTTT; CDR3 protein: CAWSAGQASNSPLHF
J gene: TRBJ1-4; V gene: TRBV29-1; clone size: -; D gene: -; CDR3 DNA: TGCAGCGCCGAAATCCAGGGTGAAAAACTGTTTTTT; CDR3 protein: CSAEIQGEKLFF
J gene: TRBJ1-1; V gene: TRBV7-9; clone size: -; D gene: TRBD1; CDR3 DNA: TGTGCCAGCAGCTCAAAGGACAGGGACATGAACACTGAAGCTTTCTTT; CDR3 protein: CASSSKDRDMNTEAFF
J gene: TRBJ1-3; V gene: TRBV9; clone size: -; D gene: TRBD1; CDR3 DNA: TGTGCCAGCAGCGTGGAGGGACAGACTGGAAACACCATATATTTT; CDR3 protein: CASSVEGQTGNTIYF
J gene: TRBJ2-3; V gene: TRBV30; clone size: -; D gene: -; CDR3 DNA: TGTGCCTGGAGTGGGAGGGGTACTAGCACAGATACGCAGTATTTT; CDR3 protein: CAWSGRGTSTDTQYF
J gene: TRBJ1-1; V gene: TRBV19; clone size: -; D gene: -; CDR3 DNA: TGTGCCAGTAGGAGGAGGAGGTCCCGGAATGCTGAAGCTTTCTTT; CDR3 protein: CASRRRRSRNAEAFF
J gene: TRBJ1-4; V gene: TRBV30; clone size: -; D gene: TRBD1; CDR3 DNA: TGTGCCTGGAAACAGGGGGTTGGGGAAAAACTGTTTTTT; CDR3 protein: CAWKQGVGEKLFF
J gene: TRBJ1-1; V gene: TRBV2; clone size: -; D gene: TRBD1; CDR3 DNA: TGTGCCAGCACATCACGTGGGACAGCGTATGAAGCTTTCTTT; CDR3 protein: CASTSRGTAYEAFF
J gene: TRBJ2-3; V gene: TRBV2; clone size: -; D gene: TRBD2; CDR3 DNA: TGTGCCAGCAGTGATTGGGCTAGCGGGAGGAAAGATACGCAGTATTTT; CDR3 protein: CASSDWASGRKDTQYF
J gene: TRBJ2-5; V gene: TRBV4-3; clone size: -; D gene: TRBD1; CDR3 DNA: TGCGCCAGCAGCCAAGGGACAGGGGGCTTTGAGACCCAGTACTTC; CDR3 protein: CASSQGTGGFETQYF
J gene: TRBJ1-2; V gene: TRBV19; clone size: -; D gene: -; CDR3 DNA: TGTGCCACCAAGGGGGAGCCCCGTGCTAACTATGGCTACACCTTC; CDR3 protein: CATKGEPRANYGYTF
J gene: TRBJ2-7; V gene: TRBV6-5; clone size: -; D gene: TRBD1; CDR3 DNA: TGTGCCAGCAGTTATGGTGCAGGGGGCTCCTACGAGCAGTACTTC; CDR3 protein: CASSYGAGGSYEQYF
J gene: TRBJ1-2; V gene: TRBV7-3; clone size: -; D gene: TRBD1; CDR3 DNA: TGTGCCAGCAGCCCGACAGGGACTAACTATGGCTACACCTTC; CDR3 protein: CASSPTGTNYGYTF
J gene: TRBJ2-5; V gene: TRBV19; clone size: -; D gene: -; CDR3 DNA: TGTGCCAGTAGTATCGAGCGAGGGACCCAGTACTTC; CDR3 protein: CASSIERGTQYF
J gene: TRBJ1-5; V gene: TRBV18; clone size: -; D gene: TRBD1; CDR3 DNA: TGTGCCAGCTCATTGGACAGGGGGGGTCAGCCCCAGCATTTT; CDR3 protein: CASSLDRGGQPQHF
J gene: TRBJ1-2; V gene: TRBV4-1; clone size: once; D gene: -; CDR3 DNA: TGCGCCAGCAGCCAAGGTAGGGGGGGACGGCACTATGGCTACACCTTC; CDR3 protein: CASSQGRGGRHYGYTF
J gene: TRBJ2-1; V gene: TRBV4-1; clone size: -; D gene: -; CDR3 DNA: TGCGCCAGCAGCCAACCCCGACTAGTTCGATCCTACAATGAGCAGTTCTTC; CDR3 protein: CASSQPRLVRSYNEQFF
J gene: TRBJ1-5; V gene: TRBV6-6; clone size: -; D gene: -; CDR3 DNA: TGTGCCAGCACCACCGGGCAGGGGAATCAGCCCCAGCATTTT; CDR3 protein: CASTTGQGNQPQHF
J gene: TRBJ2-3; V gene: TRBV4-1; clone size: -; D gene: -; CDR3 DNA: TGCGCCAGCAGCACCCTACCAACTAGCACAGATACGCAGTATTTT; CDR3 protein: CASSTLPTSTDTQYF
J gene: TRBJ2-6; V gene: TRBV4-2; clone size: -; D gene: -; CDR3 DNA: TGTGCCAGCAGCCAAGTCCTTCGGGGCAGGGGATCGGGGGCCAACGTCCTGACTTTC; CDR3 protein: CASSQVLRGRGSGANVLTF
J gene: TRBJ2-7; V gene: TRBV20-1; clone size: -; D gene: -; CDR3 DNA: TGCAGTGCTAGTAGACCCCTTCCAGGGTCCGACTCGTACGAGCAGTACTTC; CDR3 protein: CSASRPLPGSDSYEQYF
J gene: TRBJ2-7; V gene: TRBV20-1; clone size: -; D gene: -; CDR3 DNA: TGCAGTGCTAGACAGGGCTACGAGCAGTACTTC; CDR3 protein: CSARQGYEQYF
J gene: TRBJ1-2; V gene: TRBV6-5; clone size: -; D gene: TRBD1; CDR3 DNA: TGTGCCAGCAGTCCTCGGGACAGCACTAACTATGGCTACACCTTC; CDR3 protein: CASSPRDSTNYGYTF
J gene: TRBJ2-1; V gene: TRBV3-1/TRBV3-2; clone size: -; D gene: -; CDR3 DNA: TGTGCCAGCAGCCAATACAGCGAGCAGTTCTTC; CDR3 protein: CASSQYSEQFF
J gene: TRBJ2-4; V gene: TRBV9; clone size: -; D gene: TRBD1; CDR3 DNA: TGTGCCAGCAGCGCGGGACAGGGAAGCATTCAGTACTTC; CDR3 protein: CASSAGQGSIQYF
J gene: TRBJ2-7; V gene: TRBV2; clone size: -; D gene: TRBD2; CDR3 DNA: TGTGCCAGCACCCTCGCGGGGGGTAACTACGAGCAGTACTTC; CDR3 protein: CASTLAGGNYEQYF
J gene: TRBJ2-7; V gene: TRBV11-2; clone size: -; D gene: -; CDR3 DNA: TGTGCCAGCAGCTTAGATATCGTTCGGGGGTCCGAGCAGTACTTC; CDR3 protein: CASSLDIVRGSEQYF
J gene: TRBJ2-5; V gene: TRBV5-4; clone size: -; D gene: -; CDR3 DNA: TGTGCCAGCAGCTTGACTCAAGAGACCCAGTACTTC; CDR3 protein: CASSLTQETQYF
J gene: TRBJ1-1; V gene: TRBV28; clone size: -; D gene: -; CDR3 DNA: TGTGCCAGCAGGGAGCACATGAACACTGAAGCTTTCTTT; CDR3 protein: CASREHMNTEAFF